These 18 T cell receptor beta chains came from one sample sequenced in a study of shared clonotypes between healthy human individuals. This table comes from immunoSEQ multiplex PCR, and its TCRdb copy is limited to in-frame clones, with some not included. The table records about 2.1 million clones, just over 90% of them present only once. CD8 cells regarded as naive lacked CD45RO, were positively chosen for CCR7, and omitted terminally differentiated effector memory CD45RA+ cells. Input material: naive CD8+ T cells from PBMCs. All receptors derive from a man aged 18-30 years in good health. Some clones in this sample may be carry-over from other donors' samples.

There are a few counts of this clone. The chain couples TRBV4-3 to TRBJ2-7; 9 positions match TRBD1. Germline CDR1 and CDR2: LGHNA and YSLEER. The CDR3 loop spans 14 amino acids. The V segment lost 3 bases and the J segment 5 bases; nucleotides outside the gene matches: 5. The CDR3 sequence is CASSQGQGRHEQYF. The CDR3 bases are TGCGCCAGCAGCCAGGGACAGGGTCGCCACGAGCAGTACTTC.

The chain links TRBV28 to TRBJ2-2; D uncertain. The CDR3 has 15 residues. The V gene lost 3 bases and the J gene lost 2 bases, with 10 bases spanning the gap. From germline, CDR1 is MDHEN and CDR2 SYDVKM. CDR3 in DNA: TGTGCCAGCAGTTTGGCAGGATTCAACACCGGGGAGCTGTTTTTT. This sequence encodes CASSLAGFNTGELFF.

The chain uses TRBV27 and TRBJ2-2, with 7 positions matching TRBD2. J gave up 2 bases and V 7 bases, and 10 bases lay outside the gene matches. CDR1 is MNHEY and CDR2 is SMNVEV in the germline V gene (reference sequence). This CDR3 is built from 16 residues. The CDR3 DNA reads as TGTGCCAGCACCGCCTGGGGGGGAGGAAACACCGGGGAGCTGTTTTTT. Its translation is CASTAWGGGNTGELFF.

This chain connects TRBV9 to TRBJ2-1; 10 nucleotides align to TRBD2. The germline V gene has CDR1 SGDLS and CDR2 YYNGEE. J gave up 8 bases and V 0 bases, and 11 bases lay outside the gene matches. The CDR3 is 17 amino acids. The CDR3 spells CASSVAGPAGGIDEQFF. In DNA form, the CDR3 reads TGTGCCAGCAGCGTAGCTGGGCCAGCGGGAGGGATCGATGAGCAGTTCTTC.

The rearrangement uses TRBV16 and TRBJ2-1; 9 positions agree with TRBD1. Losses at the gene ends were 0 bases for V and 6 bases for J; bases not matched to a gene: 6. The CDR3 is made up of 16 amino acids. CDR1 and CDR2 from the germline V gene are KGHSY and FQNENV. CDR3 loop: CASSQSVGTGSNEQFF. CDR3 bases: TGTGCCAGCAGCCAATCGGTGGGGACAGGGTCCAATGAGCAGTTCTTC. The variable domain in full, completed from reference TRBV16 and TRBJ2-1, reads GEEVAQTPKHLVRGEGQKAKLYCAPIKGHSYVFWYQQVLKNEFKFLISFQNENVFDETGMPKERFSAKCLPNSPCSLEIQATKLEDSAVYFCASSQSVGTGSNEQFFGPGTRLTVL.

V is TRBV28 and J is TRBJ2-4; either TRBD1 or TRBD2 may fit D (5 bases each). V lost 6 bases and J 8 bases, leaving 17 bases between the germline ends. The CDR3 has 14 residues. CDR1 MDHEN and CDR2 SYDVKM come from the germline V gene. In nucleotides, the CDR3 is TGTGCCAGCAGCTCCCTCGGGGCCTGGGACATTCAGTACTTC. It encodes CASSSLGAWDIQYF.

The chain links TRBV28 to TRBJ2-7, with D possibly being TRBD1 (6 bases). CDR3 length: 14 residues. Germline CDR1 and CDR2: MDHEN and SYDVKM. Between the trimmed V and J ends, which lost 2 bases and 6 bases, there was a span of 14 bases. CDR3 sequence (DNA): TGTGCCAGCAGTTTAGGGGCAGGGGCTCGCGAGCAGTACTTC. Translating it yields CASSLGAGAREQYF.

The chain recombines TRBV7-8 with TRBJ1-1; D is perhaps TRBD1 (5 bases). The CDR3 spans 13 residues. Trimming stripped 2 bases from V and 3 bases from J, with 7 bases between. CDR1 and CDR2 from the germline V gene are SGHVS and FQNEAQ. This CDR3 is CASSLWGDTEAFF. The CDR3 DNA follows: TGTGCCAGCAGCTTATGGGGGGACACTGAAGCTTTCTTT.

This CDR3 is CASSDPGFTEAFF. DNA for the CDR3: TGCGCCAGCAGTGACCCAGGGTTTACTGAAGCTTTCTTT. The J gene is TRBJ1-1, the V gene TRBV10-2; tentatively, D is TRBD1 (5 bases). CDR1 and CDR2 from the germline V gene are WSHSY and SAAADI. Between the trimmed V and J ends, which lost 3 bases and 5 bases, there was a span of 10 bases. The CDR3 is 13 amino acids.

This sequence joins TRBV7-9 and TRBJ2-4; D gene uncertain. Trimming cost V 3 bases and J 2 bases, with 11 bases left between them. The length of the CDR3 is 15 residues. The germline CDR1 and CDR2 sequences are SEHNR and FQNEAQ (reference sequence). This CDR3 is CASSLNLGTKNIQYF. CDR3 nucleotide sequence: TGTGCCAGCAGCTTGAACTTGGGGACCAAAAACATTCAGTACTTC. The variable domain in full, with the rest retrieved from reference TRBV7-9 and TRBJ2-4, is DTGVSQNPRHKITKRGQNVTFRCDPISEHNRLYWYRQTLGQGPEFLTYFQNEAQLEKSRLLSDRFSAERPKGSFSTLEIQRTEQGDSAMYLCASSLNLGTKNIQYFGAGTRLSVL.

The chain links TRBV4-1 to TRBJ2-3, with 10 positions matching TRBD2. The CDR3 is 18 residues long. The J segment lost 5 bases and the V segment lost 0 bases, leaving 11 bases of the junction unmatched. CDR1 MGHRA and CDR2 YSYEKL come from the germline V gene. CDR3 residues: CASSQEREVIAGGDTQYF. The CDR3 coding sequence is TGCGCCAGCAGCCAAGAGAGGGAGGTAATAGCGGGAGGAGATACGCAGTATTTT.

J is TRBJ2-5 and V is TRBV4-3, with D hard to call. Trimming removed 1 base at V and 1 base at J, with 4 bases between. CDR3 size: 13 residues. Germline CDR1 LGHNA, CDR2 YSLEER. This CDR3 reads CASSQASQETQYF. DNA for the CDR3: TGCGCCAGCAGCCAAGCTAGCCAAGAGACCCAGTACTTC.

The genes are TRBV4-1 and TRBJ1-4; D not resolved. Germline CDR1 and CDR2: MGHRA and YSYEKL. This CDR3 comprises 14 residues. Trimming cost V 1 base and J 7 bases, with 10 bases left between them. This CDR3 is CASSQVVFGEKLFF. CDR3 sequence (DNA): TGCGCCAGCAGCCAAGTCGTTTTTGGTGAAAAACTGTTTTTT.

The rearrangement links TRBV19 to TRBJ2-7; possible D gene TRBD2, 6 bases. V was pared by 3 bases and J by 5 bases, with 14 bases between. Germline CDR1 reads LNHDA; CDR2 reads SQIVND (reference sequence). This CDR3 has 14 residues. The CDR3 spells CASSISGGSHEQYF. The CDR3 DNA sequence: TGTGCCAGTAGTATCTCCGGGGGTTCCCACGAGCAGTACTTC.

V is TRBV28 and J is TRBJ1-1; no clear D gene. The CDR3 contains 14 residues. CDR1 and CDR2 (germline): MDHEN, SYDVKM. Trimming removed 2 bases at V and 1 base at J, with 8 bases between. Written as DNA, the CDR3 is TGTGCCAGCAGTTTACGCCATCCGAACACTGAAGCTTTCTTT. The encoded protein is CASSLRHPNTEAFF.

The chain is built from TRBV29-1 and TRBJ2-5, with unresolved D. The CDR3 runs to 12 residues. The germline gives CDR1 SQVTM, CDR2 ANQGSEA. Trimming cost V 6 bases and J 7 bases, with 15 bases left between them. The CDR3 coding sequence is TGCAGCGTACCAACGGCCGAACGGACCCAGTACTTC. As protein: CSVPTAERTQYF.

V and J are TRBV21-1 and TRBJ2-5; TRBD2, the D gene given by the table, was not confirmed from the DNA. TRBV21-1 counts as a pseudogene. The CDR3 extends over 17 amino acids. The CDR3 DNA follows: TGTGCCAGCAGCAAAGGTCCTCCCCACGCGGGACAAGAGACCCAGTACTTC. Its protein is CASSKGPPHAGQETQYF.

V and J are TRBV28 and TRBJ2-1; a possible D gene is TRBD2 (5 bases). Per germline, CDR1 MDHEN and CDR2 SYDVKM. V was clipped by 5 bases and J by 2 bases, with 13 bases between them. This CDR3 contains 15 residues. Written as DNA, the CDR3 is TGTGCCAGCAGTGATCGGGGATTGACCTACAATGAGCAGTTCTTC. Translation gives CASSDRGLTYNEQFF.